This TCR beta chain appears in the sequencing data of a study of blood T cell repertoires in COVID-19 (dated by TCRdb to about 2020). Background on the whole study: Samples from collaborators originated in the United States, Italy and Spain and spanned both the acute and convalescent phases of COVID-19. The material from the prospective study consisted of cDNA or gDNA derived from T cells, B-cell-depleted T cells, or PBMCs. Deeply sampled blood TCRbeta repertoires from subjects exposed to, actively infected with, or recovered from COVID-19 were included in the dataset. A freely available public database, intended as a resource for researchers studying the immune response to SARS-CoV-2, is where the repertoires were released. The samples were drawn from the first 160 participants of the ongoing ImmuneRACE study and from over a thousand subjects provided by 6 global collaborators. The sample metadata nearly always contained a de-identified subject ID, COVID-19 status, age in years and sex. Where available, HLA class I and class II types were obtained from metadata supplied by the sample provider rather than from assay-based typing. The full study reports these points: How much clinical and demographic metadata was included differed by source and by participant, and the metadata was provided uncurated.

A second Seattle source provided samples from volunteer blood donors who had recovered from COVID-19. The collaborating institutions used their own protocols to collect whole blood in K2EDTA tubes. For TCRbeta analysis, collaborators shipped samples as frozen whole blood, isolated PBMCs, or DNA extracted from either of those sample types. About this clone: Which antigen it targets is not known. Base quality data are lacking; no much larger clone is found one base away.

The immunoSEQ Assay, a bias-controlled multiplex PCR, was used to amplify TCRbeta CDR3 regions from genomic DNA. On the authors' methods: The number of nucleated cells in each sample was estimated by amplification of reference gene primers within the assay. Sequence reads were collapsed and filtered to measure the absolute abundance of every unique TCRbeta CDR3 rearrangement. Productive Simpson clonality was computed per sample as the square root of Simpson's diversity index over productive rearrangements. Drawn from immuneACCESS, this table holds only the in-frame rearrangements with V and J called that TCRdb kept. Clones are partly lost; checked studies trace under half to an unresolved V gene and leave the rest unexplained. Clone size and the V and J calls come from that table; the DNA yielded D and trimming. The sample includes approximately 160,000 clones, with almost 85% observed a single time. The ten top clones hold roughly 7.7% of the sample.

This TCR was sampled from a man aged 35-49 years who had recovered from COVID-19. The source material was peripheral blood.

The CDR3 in this case is CASRIGTFYGYTF. The DNA sequence is TGTGCCAGCAGGATAGGGACTTTCTATGGCTACACCTTC. This chain joins TRBV28 to TRBJ1-2, with a tentative D gene TRBD1 over 5 matching bases. There are 13 amino acids in the CDR3, from cysteine to phenylalanine inclusive. The read is trimmed to its CDR3 DNA, 39 bases read in frame from base 1. Deletion took 6 bases off V and 4 bases off J, with a span of 12 bases between the germline ends. CDR1 and CDR2 were assigned from the germline V gene as MDHEN and SYDVKM.